The sequence of this T cell receptor (beta chain) was determined in a study of blood T cell repertoires in COVID-19. Looking at the study overall: There were acute and convalescent COVID-19 samples, and they came from the United States, Italy and Spain.

Method: immunoSEQ multiplex PCR; TCRdb's copy keeps in-frame clones and lacks some. This sample has about 210,000 clones, with approximately 90% found just once. This receptor was obtained from a woman between 35 and 50 years old with acute COVID-19. What was sequenced was PBMCs or T cells enriched from blood (not recorded which).

In DNA, the CDR3 is TGTGCCAGCAGTGTCCGACAGGGGGCGCGGAGCAATCAGCCCCAGCATTTT. Translated: CASSVRQGARSNQPQHF. This sequence joins TRBV6-1 and TRBJ1-5, with 10 nucleotides matching TRBD1. V gave up 4 bases and J gave up 1 base; unmatched junction bases: 7. The CDR3 totals 17 residues. Germline CDR1 MNHNS, CDR2 SASEGT.